Shown below are 19 T cell receptor beta chains from a single sample sequenced in a study of T-cell reconstitution after alpha-beta-depleted transplantation in children. Construction of the TCRbeta library involved unique molecular identifiers. TCRdb re-called the PCR reads through MiXCR, storing one row per CDR3 protein. This table has some 450,000 distinct CDR3 sequences, about 40% appearing once. This material consisted of PBMCs, taken before TCRalphabeta/CD19-depleted stem cell transplant. The receptors originated from a girl under 10 years old with aplastic anemia, due to receive a stem cell transplant.

Many counts were recorded for this clonotype. The V and J genes are TRBV12-3 or TRBV12-4 and TRBJ2-3; no definite D call. The CDR3 has 14 amino acids. The germline V and J ends were trimmed by 7 bases and 6 bases, with 17 bases remaining between them. DNA for the CDR3: TGTGCCAGCACCTTCGCTTCCGTAGGTGATACGCAGTATTTT. It is translated as CASTFASVGDTQYF.

The chain employs TRBV20-1 and TRBJ1-1; D may be TRBD1 (6 bases). Germline V gives CDR1 DFQATT, CDR2 SNEGSKA (reference sequence). The CDR3 covers 13 residues. V was pared by 5 bases and J by 8 bases, with 18 bases between. The CDR3: CSALREAGGEAFF. The CDR3 region has the DNA TGCAGTGCTCTACGTGAGGCCGGGGGCGAAGCTTTCTTT.

V and J are TRBV6-1 and TRBJ2-5, with D perhaps matching TRBD1 or TRBD2 (5 bases each). The CDR3 has 16 amino acids. Germline CDR1 MNHNS, CDR2 SASEGT. The V end was cut by 5 bases, the J end by 1 base, with 17 bases between. CDR3 sequence (DNA): TGTGCCAGCAGTAGGGACCGCCGGACGATCCAAGAGACCCAGTACTTC. This gives the protein CASSRDRRTIQETQYF.

This sequence joins TRBV4-1 and TRBJ2-7, with unresolved D. This CDR3 has 15 amino acids. V was pared by 1 base and J by 0 bases, with 10 bases between. Germline-derived CDR1 and CDR2 are MGHRA and YSYEKL. CDR3 sequence reads: CASSQGIVSSYEQYF. CDR3 in DNA: TGCGCCAGCAGCCAAGGAATTGTCAGCTCCTACGAGCAGTACTTC.

The chain links TRBV20-1 to TRBJ2-5; 9 positions match TRBD2. V dropped 8 bases and J dropped 2; count of bases not matched to a gene: 9. The CDR3 runs to 14 residues. CDR1 is DFQATT and CDR2 is SNEGSKA in the germline V gene (reference sequence). The CDR3 region has the DNA TGCAGTCCCAAGCGGGGGGCCTCACAAGAGACCCAGTACTTC. Translation: CSPKRGASQETQYF.

This clonotype came up a few times. The chain has TRBV20-1 and TRBJ2-7, with 9 bases identical to TRBD2. CDR3 length: 15 residues. Germline V CDR1 and CDR2: DFQATT, SNEGSKA (reference sequence). Trimming cost V 6 bases and J 12 bases; bases outside gene matches: 21. CDR3 loop: CSATTHGTSPRVLYF. DNA for the CDR3: TGCAGTGCAACCACCCACGGGACTAGCCCTCGAGTGCTGTACTTC.

A single count supports this clonotype. V and J are TRBV10-3 and TRBJ2-3, with 9 bases aligning to TRBD2. CDR1 and CDR2 from the germline V gene are ENHRY and SYGVKD. This CDR3 is 13 amino acids long. The trim removed 5 bases at V and 5 bases at J, leaving 2 bases unmatched. In DNA, the CDR3 is TGTGCCATCAGTCCGACTAGCGGAGATACGCAGTATTTT. Amino acids: CAISPTSGDTQYF.

The chain links TRBV5-1 to TRBJ2-7; the match to TRBD1 covers 7 bases. The V gene's germline CDR1 is SGHRS and CDR2 YFSETQ. The J segment lost 6 bases and the V segment lost 4 bases, leaving 13 bases of the junction unmatched. The CDR3 extends over 15 amino acids. The CDR3 sequence: CASSPTGTATSEQYF. CDR3 in DNA: TGCGCCAGCAGCCCTACCGGGACAGCAACTAGCGAGCAGTACTTC.

This chain uses TRBV7-3 with TRBJ2-2; 10 bases fit TRBD1. Looked up from germline, CDR1 is SGHTA and CDR2 is FQGTGA. V lost 6 bases, J lost 4 bases, and 11 bases stayed unmatched. CDR3 length: 17 residues. CDR3 protein: CASSPDRDRGVTGELFF. CDR3 sequence (DNA): TGTGCCAGCAGTCCAGACCGGGACAGGGGAGTCACCGGGGAGCTGTTTTTT.

This chain connects TRBV20-1 to TRBJ2-7; unclear D gene. The germline CDR1 and CDR2 sequences are DFQATT and SNEGSKA (reference sequence). There are 13 residues in the CDR3. Trimming cost V 0 bases and J 3 bases, with 9 bases left between them. The CDR3 reads CSARDTVNYEQYF. In DNA, the CDR3 is TGCAGTGCTAGAGATACAGTCAACTACGAGCAGTACTTC.

This rearrangement joins TRBV12-3 or TRBV12-4 to TRBJ2-7; TRBD1 might be the D (6 bases). The CDR3 length is 10 residues. V was shortened by 6 bases and J by 7 bases, with 7 bases between the two germline ends. The CDR3 spells CASRGQEQYF. The CDR3 nucleotides are TGTGCCAGCAGAGGACAGGAGCAGTACTTC.

V usage is TRBV20-1 and J usage is TRBJ1-5, with TRBD1 identical over 7 bases. Looked up from germline, CDR1 is DFQATT and CDR2 is SNEGSKA (reference sequence). The CDR3 covers 13 residues. V lost 5 bases and J lost 6; bases outside the gene matches: 7. The CDR3 bases are TGCAGTGCTCATACAGGGGTCGGTCAGCCCCAGCATTTT. This sequence encodes CSAHTGVGQPQHF.

The chain employs TRBV30 and TRBJ2-2; D possibly matches TRBD1 or TRBD2 (5 bases each). V was trimmed by 2 bases and J by 1 base, leaving 11 bases between them. The CDR3 spans 15 residues. Germline CDR1 GTSNPN, CDR2 SVGIG (reference sequence). CDR3 residues: CAWSRDPRNTGELFF. The CDR3 region has the DNA TGTGCCTGGAGTCGGGACCCCCGGAACACCGGGGAGCTGTTTTTT.

The table lists this clonotype with many counts. The rearrangement links TRBV2 to TRBJ2-7; D may match TRBD1 or TRBD2 (5 bases each). V was cut by 3 bases and J by 3 bases, with 12 bases left in between. The CDR3 is 14 amino acids. Germline V gene lookup returns CDR1 SNHLY and CDR2 FYNNEI. The CDR3 loop is CASSEQGEYYEQYF. The CDR3 DNA reads as TGTGCCAGCAGTGAGCAGGGAGAGTACTACGAGCAGTACTTC.

The count of this clonotype is one. CDR3 sequence: CATSRDLGTVSTQYF. The CDR3 DNA sequence: TGTGCCACCAGCAGAGATCTGGGGACAGTTTCTACGCAGTATTTT. The gene calls are TRBV15 and TRBJ2-3; 7 nucleotides line up with TRBD1. The CDR3 length is 15 residues. The V segment lost 0 bases and the J segment 8 bases; nucleotides outside the gene matches: 8. Germline V lookup: CDR1 LNHNV, CDR2 YYDKDF (reference sequence).

This clonotype was recorded at least ten times. The chain recombines TRBV20-1 with TRBJ2-3; D is tentatively TRBD1 or TRBD2 (5 bases each). Trimming took 1 base from V and 8 from J, leaving 22 bases between them. The V gene's germline CDR1 is DFQATT and CDR2 SNEGSKA (reference sequence). This CDR3 has 16 residues. The CDR3 bases are TGCAGTGCTAGAGGGGGGTCGCGGCGGACCAGGAGTACGCAGTATTTT. It translates to CSARGGSRRTRSTQYF.

The chain carries TRBV12-3 or TRBV12-4 and TRBJ2-1; TRBD2 matches 7 bases. The CDR3 totals 13 residues. The V gene end was trimmed by 3 bases and the J gene end by 7 bases; junction bases not matched to a gene: 3. The CDR3 loop reads CASSFGGVNEQFF. CDR3 DNA: TGTGCCAGCAGTTTTGGGGGGGTGAATGAGCAGTTCTTC.

The chain couples TRBV28 to TRBJ2-7; D might be TRBD2 (6 bases). Germline assignment: CDR1 MDHEN and CDR2 SYDVKM. This CDR3 has 14 amino acids. Trimming removed 7 bases from V and 0 bases from J, with 13 bases in between. CDR3 amino acids: CASTDSGVSYEQYF. As DNA, the CDR3 is TGTGCCAGCACCGATAGCGGCGTCTCCTACGAGCAGTACTTC.

This clonotype was seen only a few times. V and J are TRBV6-5 and TRBJ2-3; D is unresolved. The CDR3 loop spans 12 amino acids. Germline lookup yields CDR1 MNHEY and CDR2 SVGAGI. Trimming stripped 2 bases from V and 5 bases from J, with 5 bases between. This CDR3 reads CASSYEVDTQYF. The CDR3 coding sequence is TGTGCCAGCAGTTACGAGGTAGATACGCAGTATTTT.